This T cell receptor beta chain was captured in a study of blood T cell repertoires in COVID-19. The wider study: Samples representing acute and convalescent COVID-19 were sourced from the United States, Italy and Spain. PBMCs, B-cell-depleted T cells, or T cells were the source of the cDNA or gDNA that made up the material.

The CDR3 runs to 12 residues. The germline gives CDR1 MDHEN, CDR2 SYDVKM. V lost 2 bases and J 8 bases, leaving 9 bases between the germline ends. In the source study's methods: By means of reference gene primer amplification, nucleated cell counts were estimated. Produced via immunoSEQ multiplex PCR; TCRdb's table is partial and in-frame only. The V and J calls and the clone size are those of that table, but D and trimming were determined from the DNA. The table shows 97,000 or so clones, with around nine tenths occurring only once. The specimen sequenced was peripheral blood. The rearrangement links TRBV28 to TRBJ1-2, with D possibly being TRBD1 (5 bases). The source of this sequence is a man in his forties or fifties with active or convalescent COVID-19. Here the CDR3 reads CASSLVQGGYTF. The CDR3 nucleotides read TGTGCCAGCAGTTTAGTTCAGGGCGGCTACACCTTC.